This TCR beta chain was found in a study of blood T cell repertoires in COVID-19. Trimming at V came to 6 bases and at J to 2 bases, leaving 5 bases not matched to a gene. The CDR3 runs 15 residues. Germline loops: CDR1 MNHNY, CDR2 SVGAGI (reference sequence). Repertoires were generated with immunoSEQ multiplex PCR, while TCRdb's copy carries only in-frame clones and drops some. The sample contains about 220,000 clones, about four fifths of which appear only once. The sample holds one count of this clone. This TCR derives from an elderly woman with acute or convalescent COVID-19. The rearrangement joins TRBV6-6 to TRBJ2-3, with 10 bases lining up with TRBD2. The material sequenced was peripheral blood. DNA for the CDR3: TGTGCCAGCAGCCGTAGCGGGGGGCTCACAGATACGCAGTATTTT. Protein product: CASSRSGGLTDTQYF.